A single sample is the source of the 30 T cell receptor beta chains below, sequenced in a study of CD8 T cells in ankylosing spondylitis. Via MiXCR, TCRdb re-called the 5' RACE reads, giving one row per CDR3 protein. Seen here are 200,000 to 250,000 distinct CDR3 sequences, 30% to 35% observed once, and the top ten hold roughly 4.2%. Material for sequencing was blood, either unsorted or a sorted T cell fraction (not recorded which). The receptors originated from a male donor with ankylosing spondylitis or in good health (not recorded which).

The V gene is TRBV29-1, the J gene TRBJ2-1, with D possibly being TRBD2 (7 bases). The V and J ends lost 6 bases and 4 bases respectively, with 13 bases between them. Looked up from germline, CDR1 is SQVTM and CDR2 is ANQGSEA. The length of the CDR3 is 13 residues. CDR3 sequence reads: CSVVGGGYNEQFF. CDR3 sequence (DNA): TGCAGCGTAGTAGGGGGGGGTTACAATGAGCAGTTCTTC.

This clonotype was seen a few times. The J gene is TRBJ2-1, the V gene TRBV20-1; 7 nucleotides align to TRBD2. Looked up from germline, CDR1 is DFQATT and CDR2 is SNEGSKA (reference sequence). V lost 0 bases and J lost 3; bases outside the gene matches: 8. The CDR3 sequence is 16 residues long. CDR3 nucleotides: TGCAGTGCTAGAGATCTGGGTGCGGGGGTCTACAATGAGCAGTTCTTC. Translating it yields CSARDLGAGVYNEQFF.

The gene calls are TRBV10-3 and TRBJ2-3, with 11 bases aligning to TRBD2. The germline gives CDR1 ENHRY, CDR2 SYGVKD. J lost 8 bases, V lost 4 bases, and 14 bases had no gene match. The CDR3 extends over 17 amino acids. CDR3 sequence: CAISVRTSGGPPGTQYF. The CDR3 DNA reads TGTGCCATCAGTGTTCGTACTAGCGGGGGACCCCCCGGTACGCAGTATTTT.

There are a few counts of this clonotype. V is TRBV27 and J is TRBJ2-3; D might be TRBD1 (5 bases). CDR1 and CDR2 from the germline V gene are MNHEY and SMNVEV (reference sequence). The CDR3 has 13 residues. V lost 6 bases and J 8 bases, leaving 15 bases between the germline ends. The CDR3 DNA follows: TGTGCCAGCAGGGGGCTGGGCAAACTTACGCAGTATTTT. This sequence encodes CASRGLGKLTQYF.

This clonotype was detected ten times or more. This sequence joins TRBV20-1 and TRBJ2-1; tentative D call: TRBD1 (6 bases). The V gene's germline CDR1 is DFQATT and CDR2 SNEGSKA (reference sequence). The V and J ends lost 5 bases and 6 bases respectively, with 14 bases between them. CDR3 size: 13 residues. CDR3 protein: CSAEGQTLNEQFF. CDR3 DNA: TGCAGTGCTGAAGGACAGACACTCAATGAGCAGTTCTTC.

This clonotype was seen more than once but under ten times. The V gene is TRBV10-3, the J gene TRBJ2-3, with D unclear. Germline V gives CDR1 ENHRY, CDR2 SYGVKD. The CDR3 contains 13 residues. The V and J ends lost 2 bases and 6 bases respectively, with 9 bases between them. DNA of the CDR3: TGTGCCATCAGTGAGAGTAGGGCGGATACGCAGTATTTT. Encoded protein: CAISESRADTQYF.

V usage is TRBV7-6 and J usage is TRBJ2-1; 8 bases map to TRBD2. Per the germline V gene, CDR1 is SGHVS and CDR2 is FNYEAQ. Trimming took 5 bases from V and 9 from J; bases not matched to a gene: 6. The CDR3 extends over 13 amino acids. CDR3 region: CASSPGLAGEQFF. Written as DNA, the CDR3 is TGTGCCAGCAGCCCAGGACTAGCTGGTGAGCAGTTCTTC.

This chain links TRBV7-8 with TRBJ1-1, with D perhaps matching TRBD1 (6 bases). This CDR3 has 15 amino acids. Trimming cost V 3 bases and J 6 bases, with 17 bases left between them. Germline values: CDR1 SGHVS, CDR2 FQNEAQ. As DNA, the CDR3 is TGTGCCAGCAGCTTTTTCCCCAACAGGGAGCCTGAAGCTTTCTTT. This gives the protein CASSFFPNREPEAFF.

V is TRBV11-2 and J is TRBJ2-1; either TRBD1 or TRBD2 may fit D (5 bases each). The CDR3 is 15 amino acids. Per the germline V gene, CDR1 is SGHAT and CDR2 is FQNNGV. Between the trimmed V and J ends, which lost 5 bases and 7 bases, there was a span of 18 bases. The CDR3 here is CASSPGQGPTNEQFF. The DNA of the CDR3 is TGTGCCAGCAGCCCTGGGCAGGGACCAACAAATGAGCAGTTCTTC.

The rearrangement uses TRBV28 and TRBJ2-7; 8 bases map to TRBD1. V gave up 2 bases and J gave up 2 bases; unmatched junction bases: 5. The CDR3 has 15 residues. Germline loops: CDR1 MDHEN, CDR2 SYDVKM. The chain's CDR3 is CASSLGQGATYEQYF. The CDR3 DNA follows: TGTGCCAGCAGTTTAGGTCAGGGGGCTACCTACGAGCAGTACTTC. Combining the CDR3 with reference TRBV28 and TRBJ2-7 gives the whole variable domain DVKVTQSSRYLVKRTGEKVFLECVQDMDHENMFWYRQDPGLGLRLIYFSYDVKMKEKGDIPEGYSVSREKKERFSLILESASTNQTSMYLCASSLGQGATYEQYFGPGTRLTVT.

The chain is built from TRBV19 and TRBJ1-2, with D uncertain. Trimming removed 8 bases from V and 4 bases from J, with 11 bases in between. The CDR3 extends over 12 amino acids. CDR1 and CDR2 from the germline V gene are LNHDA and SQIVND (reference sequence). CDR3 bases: TGTGCCAGTCTAGGGAGTCGCTATGGCTACACCTTC. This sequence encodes CASLGSRYGYTF.

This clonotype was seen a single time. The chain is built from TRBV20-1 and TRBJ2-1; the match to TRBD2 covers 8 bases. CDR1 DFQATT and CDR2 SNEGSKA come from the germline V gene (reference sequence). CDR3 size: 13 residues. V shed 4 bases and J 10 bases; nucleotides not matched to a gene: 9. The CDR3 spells CSATRGLVPEQFF. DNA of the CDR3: TGCAGTGCTACCCGGGGACTAGTCCCCGAGCAGTTCTTC.

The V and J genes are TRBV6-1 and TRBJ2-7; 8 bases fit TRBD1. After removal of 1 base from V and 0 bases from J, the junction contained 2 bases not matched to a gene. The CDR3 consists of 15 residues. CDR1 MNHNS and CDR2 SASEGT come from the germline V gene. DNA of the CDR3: TGTGCCAGCAGTGAAGGTACAGGGGGCTCCTACGAGCAGTACTTC. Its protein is CASSEGTGGSYEQYF.

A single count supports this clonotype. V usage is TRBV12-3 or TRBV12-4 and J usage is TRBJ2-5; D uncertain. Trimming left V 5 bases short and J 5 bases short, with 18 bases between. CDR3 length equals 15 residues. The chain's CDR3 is CASSNQDGPPETQYF. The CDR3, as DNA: TGTGCCAGCAGTAACCAGGACGGCCCCCCCGAGACCCAGTACTTC.

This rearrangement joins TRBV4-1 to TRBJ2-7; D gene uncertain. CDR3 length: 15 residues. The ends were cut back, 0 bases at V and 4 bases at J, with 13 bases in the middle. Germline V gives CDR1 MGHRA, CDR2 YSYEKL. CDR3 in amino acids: CASSQDPWPGYEQYF. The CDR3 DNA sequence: TGCGCCAGCAGCCAAGATCCCTGGCCCGGTTACGAGCAGTACTTC.

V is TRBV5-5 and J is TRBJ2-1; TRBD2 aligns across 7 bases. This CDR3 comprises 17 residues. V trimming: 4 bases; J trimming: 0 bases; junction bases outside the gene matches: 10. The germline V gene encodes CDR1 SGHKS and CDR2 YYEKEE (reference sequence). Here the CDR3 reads CASSRRSGASSYNEQFF. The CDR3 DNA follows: TGTGCCAGCAGCCGACGAAGCGGGGCGAGCTCCTACAATGAGCAGTTCTTC.

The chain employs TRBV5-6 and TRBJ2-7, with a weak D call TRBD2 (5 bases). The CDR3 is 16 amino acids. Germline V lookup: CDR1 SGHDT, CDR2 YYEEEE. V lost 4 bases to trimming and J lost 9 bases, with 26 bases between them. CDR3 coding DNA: TGTGCCAGCAGCCTCCCGGGTTCGCAGTGGCCGGAGGTGCAGTACTTC. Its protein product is CASSLPGSQWPEVQYF.

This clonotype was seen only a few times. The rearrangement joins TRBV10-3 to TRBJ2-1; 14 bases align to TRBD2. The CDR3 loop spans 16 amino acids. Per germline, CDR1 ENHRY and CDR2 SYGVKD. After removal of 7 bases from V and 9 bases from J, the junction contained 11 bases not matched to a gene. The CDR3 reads CAITGHGTSGGGEQFF. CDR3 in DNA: TGTGCCATCACGGGCCACGGGACTAGCGGGGGTGGTGAGCAGTTCTTC.

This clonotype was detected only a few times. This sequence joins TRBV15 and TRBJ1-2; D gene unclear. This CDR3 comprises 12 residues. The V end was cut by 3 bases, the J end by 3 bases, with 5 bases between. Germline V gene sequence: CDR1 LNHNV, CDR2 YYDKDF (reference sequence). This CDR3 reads CATSSDYYGYTF. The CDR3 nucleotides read TGTGCCACCAGCAGCGACTACTATGGCTACACCTTC. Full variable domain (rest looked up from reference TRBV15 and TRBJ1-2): DAMVIQNPRYQVTQFGKPVTLSCSQTLNHNVMYWYQQKSSQAPKLLFHYYDKDFNNEADTPDNFQSRRPNTSFCFLDIRSPGLGDTAMYLCATSSDYYGYTFGSGTRLTVV.

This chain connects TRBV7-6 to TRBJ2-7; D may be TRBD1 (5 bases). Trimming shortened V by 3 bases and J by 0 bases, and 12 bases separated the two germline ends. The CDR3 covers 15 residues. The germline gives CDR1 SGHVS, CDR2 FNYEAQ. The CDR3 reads CASSFIGAVSYEQYF. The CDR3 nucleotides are TGTGCCAGCAGCTTTATAGGGGCGGTCTCCTACGAGCAGTACTTC.

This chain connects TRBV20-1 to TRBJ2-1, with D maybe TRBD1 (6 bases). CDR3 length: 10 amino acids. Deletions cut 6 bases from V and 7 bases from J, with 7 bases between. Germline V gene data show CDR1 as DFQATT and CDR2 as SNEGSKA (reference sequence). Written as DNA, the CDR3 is TGCAGTGCCCAGGGGAATGAGCAGTTCTTC. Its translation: CSAQGNEQFF.

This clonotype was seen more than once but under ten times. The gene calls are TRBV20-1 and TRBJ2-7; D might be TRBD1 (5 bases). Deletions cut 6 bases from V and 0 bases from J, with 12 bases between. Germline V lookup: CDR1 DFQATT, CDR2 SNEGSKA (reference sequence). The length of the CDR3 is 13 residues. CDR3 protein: CSALAGHSYEQYF. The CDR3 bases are TGCAGTGCACTGGCAGGGCACTCCTACGAGCAGTACTTC.

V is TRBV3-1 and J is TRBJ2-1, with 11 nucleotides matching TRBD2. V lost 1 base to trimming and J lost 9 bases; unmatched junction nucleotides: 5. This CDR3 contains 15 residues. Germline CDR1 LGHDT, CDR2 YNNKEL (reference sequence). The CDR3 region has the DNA TGTGCCAGCAGCCAAGGGCTAGCGGGGGGAGGTGAGCAGTTCTTC. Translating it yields CASSQGLAGGGEQFF.

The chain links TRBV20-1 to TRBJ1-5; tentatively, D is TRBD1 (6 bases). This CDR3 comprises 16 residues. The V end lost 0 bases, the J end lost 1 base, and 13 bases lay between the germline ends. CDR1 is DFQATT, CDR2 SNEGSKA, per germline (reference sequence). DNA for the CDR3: TGCAGTGCTAGAGATTTGGGGGCCTTCAGCAATCAGCCCCAGCATTTT. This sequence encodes CSARDLGAFSNQPQHF.

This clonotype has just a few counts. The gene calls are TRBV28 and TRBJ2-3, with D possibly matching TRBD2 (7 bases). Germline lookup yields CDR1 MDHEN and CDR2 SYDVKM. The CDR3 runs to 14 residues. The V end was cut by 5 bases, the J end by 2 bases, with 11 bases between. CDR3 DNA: TGTGCCAGCAGTGGGGGGGGGCCCACAGATACGCAGTATTTT. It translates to CASSGGGPTDTQYF.

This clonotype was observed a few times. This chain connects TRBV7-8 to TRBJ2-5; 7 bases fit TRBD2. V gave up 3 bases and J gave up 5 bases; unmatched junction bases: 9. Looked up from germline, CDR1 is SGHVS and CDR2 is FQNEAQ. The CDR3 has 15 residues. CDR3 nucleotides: TGTGCCAGCAGCTTCAGCGGGGACCTGGGGGAGACCCAGTACTTC. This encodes CASSFSGDLGETQYF.

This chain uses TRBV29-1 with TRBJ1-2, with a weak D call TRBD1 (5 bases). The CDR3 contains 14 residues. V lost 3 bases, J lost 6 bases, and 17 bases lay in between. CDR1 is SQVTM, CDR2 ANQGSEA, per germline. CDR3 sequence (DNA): TGCAGCGTTGATAGTCTTTTTGGGACCGATGGCTACACCTTC. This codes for CSVDSLFGTDGYTF.

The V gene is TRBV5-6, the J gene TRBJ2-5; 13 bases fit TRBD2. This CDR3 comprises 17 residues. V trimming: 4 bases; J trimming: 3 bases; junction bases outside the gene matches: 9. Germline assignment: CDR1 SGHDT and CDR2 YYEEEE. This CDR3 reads CASSLGLAGVIEETQYF. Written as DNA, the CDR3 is TGTGCCAGCAGCCTCGGACTAGCGGGAGTTATCGAAGAGACCCAGTACTTC.

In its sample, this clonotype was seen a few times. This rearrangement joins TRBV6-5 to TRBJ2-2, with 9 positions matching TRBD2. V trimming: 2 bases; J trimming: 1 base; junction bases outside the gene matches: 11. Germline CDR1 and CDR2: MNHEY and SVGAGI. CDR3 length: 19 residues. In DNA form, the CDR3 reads TGTGCCAGCAGTTACAATCCCCAGCGGGGGGCGATGAACACCGGGGAGCTGTTTTTT. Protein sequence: CASSYNPQRGAMNTGELFF.

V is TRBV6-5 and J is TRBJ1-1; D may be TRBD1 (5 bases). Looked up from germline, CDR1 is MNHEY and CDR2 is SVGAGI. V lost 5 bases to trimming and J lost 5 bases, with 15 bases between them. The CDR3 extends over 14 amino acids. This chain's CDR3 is CASSNRHHRTEAFF. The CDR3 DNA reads TGTGCCAGCAGTAACAGGCACCACAGGACTGAAGCTTTCTTT.